This TCR beta chain was captured in a study of a mutant IDH1 vaccine in newly diagnosed glioma. Study-level background: Commencement of vaccination occurred 4-6 weeks following radiotherapy alone, or concurrently with temozolomide cycles. Regarding the study as a whole: A vaccine-induced immune response developed in about 93% of the patients.

This clone was picked up one time. Its antigen is unidentified. The protocol was immunoSEQ multiplex PCR, while the TCRdb copy is restricted to in-frame clones and leaves out a portion. Of roughly 68,000 clones in the sample, about 73% were seen once. The time point here: week 35, safety follow-up. All doses held 300 ug of mutant IDH1 20-mer peptide, with topical imiquimod. In weeks 1, 3, 5, 7, 11, 15, 19 and 23, patients were immunized, eight times in all. Each astrocytoma in the donors was new, WHO grade 3 or 4, IDH1-mutant and ATRX-lost. There are 13 residues in the CDR3. The J segment lost 6 bases and the V segment lost 7 bases, leaving 9 bases of the junction unmatched. Germline V gives CDR1 GTSNPN, CDR2 SVGIG (reference sequence).

The chain carries TRBV30 and TRBJ2-1; 7 nucleotides align to TRBD2. The clonotype comes from a man in his forties or fifties with glioma. Sequencing used PBMCs, obtained from a glioma patient whose treatment included an IDH1 peptide vaccine. CDR3 sequence reads: CALAGQTRNEQFF. CDR3 in DNA: TGTGCCTTAGCGGGCCAAACCCGCAATGAGCAGTTCTTC.